The 2 T cell receptor beta chains below all came from one sample that was sequenced in a study of spatial heterogeneity in lung cancer. General study findings and limits: Tumors with more nonsynonymous mutations had more expanded intratumoral alpha and beta TCRs.

MiXCR, run by TCRdb on the 5' RACE reads, gives a single entry per CDR3 protein. The table records roughly 7,800 distinct CDR3 sequences, approximately 10% of them present only once. Their antigen targets remain unknown. As for time point: sample taken at primary tumor resection. The specimen comprised lung tumor tissue, sampled at surgery. These receptors were collected from a male donor with early-stage non-small cell lung cancer.

Within the sample, this clonotype is medium-sized. The rearrangement links TRBV28 to TRBJ2-6; TRBD1 agrees at 7 bases. The CDR3 totals 18 residues. With V trimmed by 5 bases and J by 2 bases, 12 bases remained unmatched. Germline V gives CDR1 MDHEN, CDR2 SYDVKM. The chain's CDR3 is CASSPGDSDSPGANVLTF. CDR3 DNA: TGTGCCAGCAGTCCCGGGGACAGTGATAGTCCTGGGGCCAACGTCCTGACTTTC. The whole variable domain, filled in from reference TRBV28 and TRBJ2-6, reads DVKVTQSSRYLVKRTGEKVFLECVQDMDHENMFWYRQDPGLGLRLIYFSYDVKMKEKGDIPEGYSVSREKKERFSLILESASTNQTSMYLCASSPGDSDSPGANVLTFGAGSRLTVL.

The chain couples TRBV5-6 to TRBJ2-3; TRBD2 agrees at 12 bases. Germline CDR1 and CDR2: SGHDT and YYEEEE. V was pared by 3 bases and J by 0 bases, with 8 bases of the junction left unmatched. This CDR3 has 18 residues. The CDR3 spells CASSSTLLAGGSTDTQYF. For the CDR3, the DNA is TGTGCCAGCAGCTCCACCCTACTAGCGGGGGGAAGCACAGATACGCAGTATTTT.